A single sample is the source of the 26 T cell receptor beta chains below, sequenced in a study of identical twins. In TCRdb, the 5' RACE reads were re-called with MiXCR into one record per CDR3 protein. The repertoire includes about 550,000 distinct CDR3 sequences, around 20% of them detected once, and 0.48% sits in the top ten. These data were likewise used in another study, on yellow fever vaccine responses in identical twins.

The sample was CD4+ T cells sorted from blood. The receptors were gathered from a woman in her late teens or twenties in good health.

This clonotype was found a few times. The V gene is TRBV2, the J gene TRBJ1-6; 7 bases fit TRBD1. Looked up from germline, CDR1 is SNHLY and CDR2 is FYNNEI. This CDR3 spans 14 amino acids. With 8 bases clipped from V and 13 bases from J, the junction kept 14 bases outside the gene matches. For the CDR3, the DNA is TGTGCCAGCGTCGCCGGGACAGCAAGGACTCCCCTCCACTTT. Residues: CASVAGTARTPLHF.

The chain carries TRBV10-1 and TRBJ2-7; 7 bases are a match to TRBD2. V lost 5 bases to trimming and J lost 2 bases; unmatched junction nucleotides: 6. Germline CDR1 is WNHNN and CDR2 is SYGVQD (reference sequence). This CDR3 has 14 amino acids. CDR3 residues: CASSSLAATYEQYF. The CDR3 DNA reads TGCGCCAGCAGTAGTCTAGCGGCTACCTACGAGCAGTACTTC.

This clonotype was detected a few times. The chain recombines TRBV5-1 with TRBJ2-2; D might be TRBD2 (7 bases). Germline V CDR1 and CDR2: SGHRS, YFSETQ. The CDR3 spans 15 residues. Trimming shortened V by 4 bases and J by 5 bases, and 15 bases separated the two germline ends. CDR3 loop: CASSGGGIETGELFF. The CDR3 bases are TGCGCCAGCAGCGGCGGGGGCATAGAAACCGGGGAGCTGTTTTTT. The entire variable domain, with the rest obtained from reference TRBV5-1 and TRBJ2-2, is as follows: KAGVTQTPRYLIKTRGQQVTLSCSPISGHRSVSWYQQTPGQGLQFLFEYFSETQRNKGNFPGRFSGRQFSNSRSEMNVSTLELGDSALYLCASSGGGIETGELFFGEGSRLTVL.

This rearrangement joins TRBV12-3 or TRBV12-4 to TRBJ1-5, with 11 bases fitting TRBD1. V lost 5 bases and J lost 7; bases outside the gene matches: 7. CDR3 length: 15 amino acids. CDR3 sequence reads: CASSPGTGGDQPQHF. Written as DNA, the CDR3 is TGTGCCAGCAGTCCCGGGACAGGGGGTGACCAGCCCCAGCATTTT.

This rearrangement joins TRBV3-1 to TRBJ2-7; D may be TRBD1 (5 bases). This CDR3 comprises 14 residues. V lost 3 bases to trimming and J lost 1 base, with 10 bases between them. Per the germline V gene, CDR1 is LGHDT and CDR2 is YNNKEL (reference sequence). CDR3 sequence: CASSQSDKSYEQYF. The DNA of the CDR3 is TGTGCCAGCAGCCAGTCGGACAAATCCTACGAGCAGTACTTC.

This clonotype appeared a few times. This chain joins TRBV24-1 and TRBJ2-5, with D possibly matching TRBD1 (6 bases). The ends were cut back, 9 bases at V and 2 bases at J, with 9 bases in the middle. Germline V gives CDR1 KGHDR, CDR2 SFDVKD. The CDR3 is made up of 12 amino acids. The DNA for the CDR3 is TGTGCCACCGGACAGTCACAAGAGACCCAGTACTTC. Its translation is CATGQSQETQYF.

V and J are TRBV24-1 and TRBJ2-1, with D hard to call. Trimming shortened V by 3 bases and J by 4 bases, and 12 bases separated the two germline ends. Germline V gene sequence: CDR1 KGHDR, CDR2 SFDVKD. The CDR3 contains 15 residues. The CDR3 region has the DNA TGTGCCACCAGTGATACAAGGACGGTTTACAATGAGCAGTTCTTC. Encoded protein: CATSDTRTVYNEQFF.

The gene calls are TRBV15 and TRBJ1-1; perhaps TRBD1 as D (6 bases). The germline V gene encodes CDR1 LNHNV and CDR2 YYDKDF (reference sequence). The length of the CDR3 is 13 residues. Between the trimmed V and J ends, which lost 5 bases and 6 bases, there was a span of 13 bases. The CDR3 protein is CATSDWKGAEAFF. The CDR3 nucleotides read TGTGCCACCAGCGACTGGAAGGGGGCTGAAGCTTTCTTT.

The rearrangement uses TRBV15 and TRBJ2-1; 11 positions match TRBD1. This CDR3 spans 17 amino acids. Unmatched junction bases numbered 12, after V lost 3 bases and J lost 8 bases. Germline CDR1 and CDR2: LNHNV and YYDKDF (reference sequence). The DNA for the CDR3 is TGTGCCACCAGCAGGGGGACAGGGGGTTTCAGGAGCGATGAGCAGTTCTTC. It specifies CATSRGTGGFRSDEQFF.

The V and J genes are TRBV20-1 and TRBJ2-7; D tentatively fits TRBD1 or TRBD2 (7 bases each). V was cut by 5 bases and J by 2 bases, with 16 bases left in between. The CDR3 contains 14 residues. CDR1 is DFQATT and CDR2 is SNEGSKA in the germline V gene (reference sequence). The CDR3 here is CSAVQGGGPYEQYF. The CDR3, as DNA: TGCAGTGCTGTCCAGGGGGGAGGGCCCTACGAGCAGTACTTC.

The rearrangement joins TRBV7-7 to TRBJ2-2; D may be TRBD1 (6 bases). The CDR3 runs 15 residues. Germline CDR1 reads SSHAT; CDR2 reads FNYEAQ (reference sequence). The V end was cut by 5 bases, the J end by 5 bases, with 15 bases between. DNA for the CDR3: TGTGCCAGCAGCATACAAACAGGGAAGACCGGGGAGCTGTTTTTT. It codes for CASSIQTGKTGELFF.

This clonotype was observed a handful of times. The chain links TRBV12-3 or TRBV12-4 to TRBJ1-1; D might be TRBD1 (5 bases). This CDR3 is built from 13 residues. The V and J ends lost 6 bases and 7 bases respectively, with 15 bases between them. As DNA, the CDR3 is TGTGCCAGCAGCGCCATCGGGGGGTTTGAAGCTTTCTTT. Its protein is CASSAIGGFEAFF.

The rearrangement joins TRBV18 to TRBJ2-5; 11 bases are a match to TRBD2. Per germline, CDR1 KGHSH and CDR2 LQKENI. V lost 2 bases, J lost 1 base, and 3 bases stayed unmatched. This CDR3 is built from 16 residues. The chain's CDR3 is CASSPYLAGGQETQYF. The DNA for the CDR3 is TGTGCCAGCTCACCATATCTAGCGGGAGGCCAAGAGACCCAGTACTTC.

The sample holds a few counts of this clonotype. The V call is TRBV5-1, the J call TRBJ2-2; 9 bases are shared with TRBD1. The V and J ends lost 4 bases and 7 bases, in that order; junction bases with no gene match: 5. The CDR3 sequence is 14 residues long. Germline lookup yields CDR1 SGHRS and CDR2 YFSETQ. This CDR3 reads CASSEGQGNGELFF. CDR3 sequence (DNA): TGCGCCAGCAGCGAGGGACAGGGAAACGGGGAGCTGTTTTTT.

The rearrangement uses TRBV6-1 and TRBJ2-5; 9 bases are shared with TRBD1. In germline, CDR1 is MNHNS, CDR2 SASEGT. Losses at the gene ends were 8 bases for V and 5 bases for J; bases not matched to a gene: 9. CDR3 length equals 14 residues. The CDR3 sequence: CASRGRTGVETQYF. The CDR3 DNA reads TGTGCCAGCCGAGGGCGGACAGGGGTGGAGACCCAGTACTTC.

V and J are TRBV3-1 and TRBJ2-2, with 10 bases aligning to TRBD1. V lost 4 bases, J lost 7 bases, and 6 bases stayed unmatched. Germline V gene lookup returns CDR1 LGHDT and CDR2 YNNKEL (reference sequence). The CDR3 spans 15 residues. For the CDR3, the DNA is TGTGCCAGCAGCCCAGGGACAGGGGATATCGGGGAGCTGTTTTTT. Translation: CASSPGTGDIGELFF.

This clonotype was counted only a few times. The V and J genes are TRBV7-9 and TRBJ1-2; D remains ambiguous. CDR3 length: 14 amino acids. The V and J ends lost 2 bases and 7 bases respectively, with 14 bases between them. Looked up from germline, CDR1 is SEHNR and CDR2 is FQNEAQ (reference sequence). CDR3 sequence: CASSLIQVAGGYTF. In nucleotides, the CDR3 is TGTGCCAGCAGCTTAATCCAGGTGGCGGGTGGCTACACCTTC. Full variable domain (rest looked up from reference TRBV7-9 and TRBJ1-2): DTGVSQNPRHKITKRGQNVTFRCDPISEHNRLYWYRQTLGQGPEFLTYFQNEAQLEKSRLLSDRFSAERPKGSFSTLEIQRTEQGDSAMYLCASSLIQVAGGYTFGSGTRLTVV.

The rearrangement uses TRBV27 and TRBJ2-3, with a possible D match to TRBD1 (6 bases). V lost 4 bases, J lost 0 bases, and 14 bases lay in between. The CDR3 is made up of 16 amino acids. The germline V gene encodes CDR1 MNHEY and CDR2 SMNVEV (reference sequence). In DNA, the CDR3 is TGTGCCAGCAGTTCACTACAGGGCTTCAGCACAGATACGCAGTATTTT. This codes for CASSSLQGFSTDTQYF.

The J gene is TRBJ1-1, the V gene TRBV6-5; unclear D gene. Trimming stripped 0 bases from V and 6 bases from J, with 14 bases between. Germline values: CDR1 MNHEY, CDR2 SVGAGI. The CDR3 runs 15 residues. CDR3 sequence reads: CASSYSTVPGSEAFF. As DNA, the CDR3 is TGTGCCAGCAGTTACTCGACGGTCCCCGGCTCTGAAGCTTTCTTT.

The chain uses TRBV24-1 and TRBJ2-1; 14 bases map to TRBD2. CDR3 length equals 21 residues. The V and J ends lost 4 bases and 4 bases, in that order; junction bases with no gene match: 17. Germline V gene data show CDR1 as KGHDR and CDR2 as SFDVKD. CDR3 sequence: CATSDPAARTGTSGRYNEQFF. The CDR3, as DNA: TGTGCCACCAGTGACCCTGCTGCCAGGACCGGGACTAGCGGGAGATACAATGAGCAGTTCTTC.

This clonotype has just a few counts. The chain recombines TRBV19 with TRBJ1-5, with 7 bases that match TRBD1. The V segment lost 9 bases and the J segment 2 bases; nucleotides outside the gene matches: 16. The CDR3 totals 17 residues. Germline-derived CDR1 and CDR2 are LNHDA and SQIVND (reference sequence). The CDR3 here is CASTNRGRNGGNQPQHF. In DNA form, the CDR3 reads TGTGCCAGCACAAACAGGGGCCGGAACGGGGGCAATCAGCCCCAGCATTTT. The variable domain in full, with the rest retrieved from reference TRBV19 and TRBJ1-5, is DGGITQSPKYLFRKEGQNVTLSCEQNLNHDAMYWYRQDPGQGLRLIYYSQIVNDFQKGDIAEGYSVSREKKESFPLTVTSAQKNPTAFYLCASTNRGRNGGNQPQHFGDGTRLSIL.

The chain has TRBV5-1 and TRBJ2-3; TRBD2 aligns across 7 bases. The germline gives CDR1 SGHRS, CDR2 YFSETQ. The CDR3 totals 15 residues. The ends lost 4 bases at V and 0 bases at J; junction bases unmatched: 5. The CDR3 reads CASSVSGGSTDTQYF. As DNA, the CDR3 is TGCGCCAGCAGCGTCTCGGGGGGAAGCACAGATACGCAGTATTTT.

V usage is TRBV10-3 and J usage is TRBJ2-1, with a weak D call TRBD2 (6 bases). The germline V gene encodes CDR1 ENHRY and CDR2 SYGVKD. The V end lost 5 bases, the J end lost 8 bases, and 16 bases lay between the germline ends. This CDR3 region has 14 residues. CDR3 coding DNA: TGTGCCATCAGTTGGCGGGATAAACGCGATGAGCAGTTCTTC. It translates to CAISWRDKRDEQFF.

The chain joins TRBV12-3 or TRBV12-4 to TRBJ2-1, with D possibly TRBD1 on 6 matching bases. Deletions cut 6 bases from V and 0 bases from J, with 15 bases between. The CDR3 sequence is 16 residues long. DNA of the CDR3: TGTGCCAGCAGCAGAAAAATGGACAGCTCCTACAATGAGCAGTTCTTC. As protein: CASSRKMDSSYNEQFF.

This rearrangement joins TRBV28 to TRBJ2-3, with unresolved D. V shed 7 bases and J shed 3 bases, with 11 bases lying between them. CDR3 length: 13 residues. Germline CDR1 is MDHEN and CDR2 is SYDVKM. The CDR3 here is CASTSDLTDTQYF. The CDR3, as DNA: TGTGCCAGCACGTCGGATTTGACAGATACGCAGTATTTT.

The table lists this clonotype with many counts. Germline and junction disagree at one end, which may indicate a read error. The V and J genes are TRBV24-1 and TRBJ2-5; 7 nucleotides agree with TRBD1. This CDR3 has 16 amino acids. Germline V gives CDR1 KGHDR, CDR2 SFDVKD. CDR3 protein: CATSDSTGTVREAQYF. For the CDR3, the DNA is TGTGCCACCAGTGACTCCACCGGGACAGTAAGAGAGGCCCAGTACTTC.